These 18 T cell receptor beta chains share one sample of origin, sequenced in a study of vaccination effects on CD4 cells after COVID-19. Before sequencing took place, the ViraFEST assay used viral peptide pools to expand antigen-specific CD4+ T cells. Subsequent to a culture period of more than 8 days, CD4+ T cells were isolated. Participants completed two doses of the BNT162b2 or mRNA-1273 vaccine. Antigens of these TCRs are unknown. The data were produced by immunoSEQ multiplex PCR, yet TCRdb's version contains in-frame clones alone and is incomplete. The sample holds 24,000 or so clones, around 63% seen once. This material consisted of CD4+ T cells from PBMCs cultured with SARS-CoV-2 spike peptides, taken after COVID-19 vaccination. The receptors were sampled from a human donor who received a COVID-19 vaccine.

The chain recombines TRBV6-5 with TRBJ1-3, with D possibly being TRBD1 (6 bases). Trimming cost V 8 bases and J 2 bases, with 16 bases left between them. The CDR3 is 15 residues long. Germline-derived CDR1 and CDR2 are MNHEY and SVGAGI. The CDR3 reads CASAHGGNPGNTIYF. The CDR3 coding sequence is TGTGCCAGCGCACATGGGGGCAACCCTGGAAACACCATATATTTT.

The chain has TRBV6-1 and TRBJ2-1; TRBD2 is a possible D gene (7 bases). This CDR3 is 16 amino acids long. V lost 0 bases, J lost 8 bases, and 17 bases lay in between. Per the germline V gene, CDR1 is MNHNS and CDR2 is SASEGT. CDR3 loop: CASSEAVAEGGDEQFF. The CDR3 nucleotides read TGTGCCAGCAGTGAAGCGGTGGCAGAGGGGGGGGATGAGCAGTTCTTC.

This clone has only a few counts. The chain has TRBV5-1 and TRBJ2-5, with unresolved D. V was clipped by 7 bases and J by 3 bases, with 13 bases between them. The germline V gene encodes CDR1 SGHRS and CDR2 YFSETQ. CDR3 size: 13 residues. DNA of the CDR3: TGCGCCAGCCGGAGCCAACCTGAAGAGACCCAGTACTTC. Its translation: CASRSQPEETQYF.

The V call is TRBV19, the J call TRBJ2-7; weak D call: TRBD2 (6 bases). The CDR3 runs to 15 residues. CDR1 is LNHDA, CDR2 SQIVND, per germline (reference sequence). The V end was cut by 8 bases, the J end by 0 bases, with 17 bases between. This chain's CDR3 is CASLPEGGNSYEQYF. CDR3 bases: TGTGCCAGTCTCCCGGAGGGAGGAAACTCCTACGAGCAGTACTTC.

This sequence joins TRBV6-5 and TRBJ1-2; D is perhaps TRBD1 (5 bases). The germline CDR1 and CDR2 sequences are MNHEY and SVGAGI. V lost 4 bases and J lost 7, with 16 bases in between. This CDR3 contains 14 residues. This chain's CDR3 is CASSSGFDNGGYTF. The CDR3 nucleotides read TGTGCCAGCAGTTCAGGGTTTGATAACGGTGGCTACACCTTC.

This chain uses TRBV6-4 with TRBJ1-2; TRBD1 matches at 9 bases. The germline CDR1 and CDR2 sequences are MRHNA and SNTAGT. CDR3 length: 13 amino acids. Germline trimming cut 5 bases from V and 7 bases from J; bases unmatched to any gene: 5. The CDR3 loop is CASSNRGQFGYTF. The CDR3 region has the DNA TGTGCCAGCAGTAACAGGGGGCAGTTTGGCTACACCTTC.

The chain has TRBV29-1 and TRBJ2-6, with 9 bases aligning to TRBD1. Germline lookup yields CDR1 SQVTM and CDR2 ANQGSEA. The CDR3 length is 14 residues. V was clipped by 6 bases and J by 7 bases; unmatched bases: 7. CDR3 in amino acids: CSVPYRGHANVLTF. The CDR3 coding sequence is TGCAGCGTGCCCTACAGGGGGCACGCCAACGTCCTGACTTTC.

The V and J genes are TRBV3-1 (or the pseudogene TRBV3-2) and TRBJ2-5; TRBD2 matches at 9 bases. Germline V gives CDR1 LGHDT, CDR2 YNNKEL (reference sequence). The CDR3 loop spans 15 amino acids. V lost 4 bases and J lost 1; bases outside the gene matches: 4. The CDR3 protein is CASSLGTSFQETQYF. In DNA, the CDR3 is TGTGCCAGCAGCCTAGGGACTAGCTTCCAAGAGACCCAGTACTTC.

The genes are TRBV19 and TRBJ2-3; maybe TRBD1 (5 bases). The CDR3 is 17 amino acids. Germline V gene lookup returns CDR1 LNHDA and CDR2 SQIVND (reference sequence). Between the trimmed V and J ends, which lost 3 bases and 5 bases, there was a span of 21 bases. The CDR3 DNA is TGTGCCAGTAGTATTATAGGTGGTGGGGCGAATCAAGATACGCAGTATTTT. As protein: CASSIIGGGANQDTQYF.

The chain couples TRBV7-9 to TRBJ2-3; TRBD1 matches at 7 bases. Germline CDR1 SEHNR, CDR2 FQNEAQ (reference sequence). V lost 7 bases and J lost 3; bases outside the gene matches: 7. The CDR3 totals 14 residues. The CDR3 protein is CASTRDRATDTQYF. Here the CDR3 DNA reads TGTGCCAGCACCCGAGACAGGGCGACAGATACGCAGTATTTT.

The chain is built from TRBV6-2 or TRBV6-3 and TRBJ1-2; no firm D call. The CDR3 runs to 11 residues. V was cut by 5 bases and J by 4 bases, with 5 bases left in between. Per germline, CDR1 MNHEY and CDR2 SVGEGT. CDR3 DNA sequence: TGTGCCAGCAGTCAACTCTATGGCTACACCTTC. Protein: CASSQLYGYTF.

The chain recombines TRBV2 with TRBJ1-3; D gene uncertain. V was clipped by 4 bases and J by 3 bases, with 13 bases between them. The CDR3 is 15 residues long. The germline V gene has CDR1 SNHLY and CDR2 FYNNEI. The DNA for the CDR3 is TGTGCCAGCAGTGGCCTTGGGGTATTTGGAAACACCATATATTTT. Residues: CASSGLGVFGNTIYF.

The gene calls are TRBV4-1 and TRBJ2-7; 8 nucleotides line up with TRBD1. J lost 2 bases, V lost 0 bases, and 3 bases had no gene match. CDR3 size: 15 residues. Germline loops: CDR1 MGHRA, CDR2 YSYEKL. The CDR3 spells CASSQEGQGPYEQYF. For the CDR3, the DNA is TGCGCCAGCAGCCAAGAAGGACAGGGCCCCTACGAGCAGTACTTC.

V usage is TRBV7-6 and J usage is TRBJ2-3; 8 nucleotides match TRBD2. V lost 8 bases to trimming and J lost 3 bases; unmatched junction nucleotides: 7. The CDR3 consists of 14 residues. Germline V gene lookup returns CDR1 SGHVS and CDR2 FNYEAQ. CDR3 in DNA: TGTGCCAGCGGCCCGGGACTAGTGACAGATACGCAGTATTTT. Translation: CASGPGLVTDTQYF.

A single count supports this clone. This chain joins TRBV18 and TRBJ1-2; tentatively, D is TRBD1 (6 bases). Germline loops: CDR1 KGHSH, CDR2 LQKENI. The length of the CDR3 is 13 residues. V was clipped by 6 bases and J by 4 bases, with 12 bases between them. The CDR3 coding sequence is TGTGCCAGCTCCCCGGACAGTCGCTATGGCTACACCTTC. It is translated as CASSPDSRYGYTF.

The chain carries TRBV6-2 or TRBV6-3 and TRBJ1-2; D is uncertain. CDR1 and CDR2 from the germline V gene are MNHEY and SVGEGT. The CDR3 is 15 residues long. Between the trimmed V and J ends, which lost 6 bases and 0 bases, there was a span of 14 bases. CDR3 loop: CASRPGEGANYGYTF. In DNA form, the CDR3 reads TGTGCCAGCAGACCTGGGGAGGGAGCTAACTATGGCTACACCTTC.

The chain employs TRBV4-1 and TRBJ1-4; the D is unclear. This CDR3 is 16 amino acids long. CDR1 and CDR2 (germline): MGHRA, YSYEKL. Trimming cost V 1 base and J 5 bases, with 14 bases left between them. This CDR3 is CASSQGLRRKNEKLFF. The CDR3 DNA reads TGCGCCAGCAGCCAAGGTCTTCGGCGGAAAAATGAAAAACTGTTTTTT.

This clone occurred a few times. This rearrangement joins TRBV20-1 to TRBJ1-6; D not certain. V lost 3 bases and J lost 1, with 7 bases in between. CDR3 length: 14 amino acids. Per germline, CDR1 DFQATT and CDR2 SNEGSKA (reference sequence). CDR3 region: CSASSISYNSPLHF. The CDR3 coding sequence is TGCAGTGCTAGTTCCATATCCTATAATTCACCCCTCCACTTT.